The clone carrying this T cell receptor (beta chain) was counted only a few times. Its specificity is unknown. The sample comes from a study of beta chain features in type 1 diabetes. General study findings and limits: In every one of the four CD4+ subsets, TCRB CDR3s were moderately but significantly shorter in Type 1 diabetes patients. Sampled from patients, naive, central memory and Treg TCRB repertoires appeared more similar than those sampled from healthy donors.

Sequencing targeted expressed TCRB transcripts, as all isolated RNA had been reverse transcribed. The table came from immunoSEQ multiplex PCR; TCRdb's copy has only in-frame clones and leaves some out. In the table there are 250,000 to 350,000 clones, roughly an eighth of which are singletons. CDR1 and CDR2 (germline): SQVTM, ANQGSEA. The CDR3 sequence is 12 residues long. V dropped 4 bases and J dropped 9; count of bases not matched to a gene: 6. The clonotype comes from a young man with type 1 diabetes. Sequencing input: naive CD4+ T cells from blood. The chain couples TRBV29-1 to TRBJ2-1, with TRBD2 identical over 7 bases. CDR3 residues: CSVVTSGGEQFF. CDR3 DNA: TGCAGCGTTGTAACTTCGGGGGGTGAGCAGTTCTTC.